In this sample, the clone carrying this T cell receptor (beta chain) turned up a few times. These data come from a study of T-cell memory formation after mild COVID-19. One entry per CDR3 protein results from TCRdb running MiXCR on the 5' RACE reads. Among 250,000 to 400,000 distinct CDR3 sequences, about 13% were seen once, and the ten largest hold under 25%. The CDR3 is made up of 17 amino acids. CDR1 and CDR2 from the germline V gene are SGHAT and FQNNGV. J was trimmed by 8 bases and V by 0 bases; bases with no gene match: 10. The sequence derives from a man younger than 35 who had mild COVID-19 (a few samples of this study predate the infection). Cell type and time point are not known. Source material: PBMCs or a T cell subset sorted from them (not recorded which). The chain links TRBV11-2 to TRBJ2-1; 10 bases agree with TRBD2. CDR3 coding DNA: TGTGCCAGCAGCTTAGATCAAGTACTAGCGGGGTTTGATGAGCAGTTCTTC. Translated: CASSLDQVLAGFDEQFF.